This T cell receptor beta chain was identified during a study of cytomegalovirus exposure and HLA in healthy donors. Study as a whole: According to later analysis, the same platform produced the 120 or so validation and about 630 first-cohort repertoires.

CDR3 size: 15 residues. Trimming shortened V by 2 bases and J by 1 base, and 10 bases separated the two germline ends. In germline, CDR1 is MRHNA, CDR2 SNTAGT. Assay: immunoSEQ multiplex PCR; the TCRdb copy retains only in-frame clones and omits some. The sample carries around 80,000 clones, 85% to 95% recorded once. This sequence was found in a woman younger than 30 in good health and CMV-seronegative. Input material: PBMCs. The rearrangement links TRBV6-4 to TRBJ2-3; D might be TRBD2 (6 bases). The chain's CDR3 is CASSDGGVGTDTQYF. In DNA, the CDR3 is TGTGCCAGCAGTGACGGCGGGGTAGGCACAGATACGCAGTATTTT.